This T cell receptor (beta chain) is drawn from a study of cytomegalovirus exposure and HLA in healthy donors (dated by TCRdb to about 2017). In terms of the full investigation: According to an earlier analysis of a few hundred of the donors, roughly 180 million T cells yielded 117 million unique TCR beta sequences and 276 Gb of sequence data. Roughly 300 gigabases of sequencing data and 91 million or so unique TCR sequences made up an early release that covered approximately 620 HLA-typed donors. Among the approximately 420 genotyped donors, 75% to 90% belonged to the genetic ancestry cluster associated with self-reported Caucasian donors. The study aimed to test whether cataloging public T cell receptors could reveal signatures of past pathogen exposure. Using immunosequencing, the study profiled T cell repertoires from fewer than 850 subjects and related those repertoires to cytomegalovirus serostatus. Along with the approximately 600-subject first cohort, a separate validation cohort of 120 different subjects was used. High-throughput TCR immunosequencing, statistical association of individual TCRs with disease status, and machine learning were combined to predict cytomegalovirus infection status. A later analysis re-analyzed previously published TCR beta repertoires from roughly 690 donors and added high-resolution HLA genotyping to study TCR occurrence patterns. Rather than using new phenotypic data, the later analysis identified candidate immune exposures from TCR beta sequences and from how often those sequences occurred across donors. In an earlier analysis of roughly 540 of the donors, high-throughput TCR beta sequencing was used to judge whether each TCR beta V gene segment behaved as functional or pseudogenic. Donor age, sex, ethnicity and CMV serostatus were compiled together with the repertoire data. In a later genetic analysis, genome-wide SNP genotypes for about 60% of the 666 donors were used, and that subset was treated as a discovery cohort. Every discovery cohort repertoire had been produced on one sequencing platform. HLA typing covered class I and class II loci at four-digit resolution. Typing coverage differed by locus: A, B, C, DRB1 and DQB1 were typed in roughly 629-640 donors, DQA1 in roughly 510, DPA1 in over 600, and DPB1 in 450 to 480. Roughly 5 DR-DQ haplotypes were handled as single units for association and clustering, since linkage in the cohort was strong. On average, around 240,000 unique TCR beta nucleotide sequences were sequenced per donor among 398 genotyped donors of the cohort, with 15% to 20% of those sequences being non-productive. Overall study outcomes, separate from this receptor: A later genetic analysis reported fewer N-insertions in productive TCRs among donors in an Asian-associated ancestry cluster than the roughly 700-donor mean. In a later analysis, HLA-associated TCR beta chains were found to be more clonally expanded and to have lower generation probabilities than equally common non-associated chains. A later analysis found that TCR association rates varied across HLA loci, with DRB1 alleles showing the most associated TCRs and HLA-C alleles the fewest. Presence/absence analyses assumed roughly uniform sequencing depth across donors, an assumption that may not hold. Correlated functional status among segregating V segments might be attributable to linkage disequilibrium, but an unknown experimental factor could not be ruled out. Specific HLA alleles were associated with 15,000 to 20,000 TCR beta sequences at a false discovery rate of 0.05 in a later analysis. In an earlier analysis of some 500 of the donors, most TCR beta V segments were observed in productive rearrangements about 87% or about 30% of the time, broadly matching IMGT annotations. The classifier was reported to diagnose cytomegalovirus status with high specificity and sensitivity in both the original and validation cohorts. Because counts were too low, 15 or so rarely observed V segments, including chromosome 9 orphons, were excluded from the earlier analysis of some 590 of the donors. A cluster of highly shared sequence variants was judged likely to be a technical artifact of the sequencing pipeline. Several of the top co-occurrence clusters appeared to be linked to parvovirus B19, influenza, CMV and Epstein-Barr virus, according to a later analysis. Because HLA typing was unavailable for some donors at each locus, only the typed subset was used in association tests. In the study, some 160 TCR beta chains were listed as associated with cytomegalovirus. In this cohort, only TCR beta chains were sequenced, and detectable features were limited by the absence of alpha or paired-chain data. According to the authors, the approach could potentially be generalized to other disease states and immunological phenotypes. Most TCR sequences were observed very rarely across donors, whereas some public TCRs were present in many individuals. A further reported finding was that TCR beta sequences accurately predicted the HLA-A and HLA-B alleles for most subjects in the first cohort. Assigning TCR associations to individual alleles was difficult when HLA alleles, especially DR and DQ, strongly co-occurred. In vitro tests confirmed that a few of the cytomegalovirus-associated TCR beta chains recognize cytomegalovirus antigens. V-gene and J-gene trimming of TCR beta chains was associated with a missense DCLRE1C variant in a later genetic analysis, and the association was replicated in an independent cohort. Some IMGT-functional V segments, including TRBV6-2 and TRBV6-3, could not be told apart with the 87-base-pair reads, so those segments were excluded. For the cohort, immune exposure information was limited to CMV serostatus. A later analysis found that most CMV-associated TCR beta chains appeared HLA-restricted, with HLA associations seemingly driven largely by CMV exposure.

Here V drops 3 bases and J drops 4 bases, and the junction holds 0 bases not matched to any gene. The CDR3, cysteine through phenylalanine, is 13 amino acids long. The retained sequence is limited to the CDR3, 39 bases, with the frame set at the first base. For CDR1 and CDR2, the germline V gene lists KGHSH and LQKENI. Receptor libraries were prepared by the immunoSEQ multiplex PCR assay. A mixture of 60 forward primers for TCR Vbeta segments and 13 reverse primers for TCR Jbeta segments was used in the multiplex PCR. A multiplex PCR assay on genomic DNA amplified the CDR3 region of rearranged TCR beta genes. The Illumina HiSeq System was used to sequence the amplified TCR beta libraries as 87-base-pair reads. Regarding the original processing steps: In a later analysis, 77 million or so unique TCR beta chains were counted across the 666 repertoires, and roughly 11 million of these chains were shared by at least two donors. Raw reads were error-corrected and collapsed into unique sequences by a nearest-neighbor algorithm in which closely related sequences were merged to remove PCR and sequencing errors. CDR3 sequences were aligned to IMGT reference sequences to assign V, D and J gene segments. For a sequence to be retained, at least a six-nucleotide match to both a V gene segment and a J gene segment was required. Rearrangements were classified as productive when the CDR3 lacked stop codons and remained in frame with V and J, and all other rearrangements were classified as non-productive. CDR3 was defined by IMGT convention, running from the second conserved V-encoded cysteine to the conserved J-encoded phenylalanine. The earlier analysis of some 540 of the donors excluded any sequence lacking an unambiguous match to a single V gene segment. In an earlier analysis of a few hundred of the donors, V segments were called functional above 56.7% productive rearrangements and were called segregating when the between-donor standard deviation exceeded 5%. A statistical classification framework was built to diagnose cytomegalovirus status from the catalog of TCR beta chain sequences. In a later analysis, V and J genes were assigned by comparing TCR nucleotide sequences against IMGT/GENE-DB human TR gene sequences. Using the TCRdist pipeline, a later analysis assigned CDR3 sequences along with most-parsimonious VDJ recombination scenarios. A later analysis defined each TCR beta chain by its CDR3 amino acid sequence plus V-gene family, and excluded reads lacking a unique V-gene family. As a way to deal with suspected cross-contamination and a sequencing artifact, a later analysis dropped approximately 590 nucleotide sequences that were highly shared and had low generation probability. In a later analysis, a clonal expansion index was calculated for each public chain from normalized within-repertoire ranks of inferred template counts. A later analysis computed generation probabilities with a VDJ recombination model fitted to out-of-frame rearrangements, and checked the results against IGoR. A later analysis scored TCR-TCR, TCR-HLA and TCR-CMV co-occurrence with hypergeometric tests, applying a repertoire-size bias correction to TCR pairs. False discovery rates were estimated in a later analysis by permuting HLA or CMV assignments 20 times. In a later analysis, co-occurring TCRs were grouped with DBSCAN, and TCRdist sequence similarity was added when clustering was performed within HLA-allele-positive subsets. Repertoires with fewer than 30,000 or more than 120,000 public chains, plus five repertoires with anomalous nucleotide sharing, were excluded from co-occurrence clustering. The immuneACCESS repertoire file appears here via TCRdb, limited to in-frame rearrangements. These files lack a portion of the clones; in checked studies, under half of the deficit traces to unresolved V genes, and the cause of the others is not known. V and J calls and clone size come straight from that table; D and trimming were deduced from the DNA. The sample includes 250,000 to 350,000 clones, with 70% to 90% observed a single time. The top ten constitute 3% to 4% of the sample.

The cohort comprised around 700 healthy bone marrow donors. All cohort members were sampled while nominally healthy, although unrecorded immune exposures were likely present. The donor tested CMV seropositive, placing the donor among the 289 seropositive members of the cohort. Each donor provided a peripheral blood sample, and peripheral blood mononuclear cells were used for TCR beta sequencing. Genomic DNA was extracted from the blood cell samples with the Qiagen DNeasy Blood Extraction Kit. On this clone: The antigen it recognizes is unknown. Per-nucleotide qualities are absent, and no much larger clonotype sits a single base away. The sample contains more than one DNA sequence encoding this CDR3.

This receptor was identified in a man aged 35-49 years in good health and CMV-seropositive. This chain is built from TRBV18 and TRBJ1-5; 7 central bases correspond to TRBD1. Material: PBMCs. The CDR3 protein: CASSPGQNQPQHF. Here is the DNA: TGTGCCAGCTCACCGGGACAGAATCAGCCCCAGCATTTT.